Presented here are 21 T cell receptor beta chains from one specimen sequenced in a study of T cell responses to AZD1222 COVID-19 vaccine. Sequencing was performed with immunoSEQ multiplex PCR; in TCRdb, only in-frame clones are kept and a portion is missing. The sample consists of roughly 130,000 clones, approximately 85% of them appearing once. The sequenced sample was peripheral blood, obtained on day 0 of AZD1222 vaccination. The origin of the receptors is an adult in good health.

This chain joins TRBV7-3 and TRBJ2-1, with a possible D match to TRBD2 (6 bases). The CDR3 is 15 amino acids. Germline V gives CDR1 SGHTA, CDR2 FQGTGA. Trimming took off 5 bases at V and 3 bases at J, with 14 bases between the two ends. The CDR3 region is CASSPLSGLYNEQFF. The CDR3 nucleotides read TGTGCCAGCAGCCCGCTATCGGGACTCTACAATGAGCAGTTCTTC. The full variable domain, completed using reference TRBV7-3 and TRBJ2-1, is GAGVSQTPSNKVTEKGKYVELRCDPISGHTALYWYRQSLGQGPEFLIYFQGTGAADDSGLPNDRFFAVRPEGSVSTLKIQRTERGDSAVYLCASSPLSGLYNEQFFGPGTRLTVL.

The gene calls are TRBV7-6 and TRBJ1-3; 11 bases map to TRBD1. Germline lookup yields CDR1 SGHVS and CDR2 FNYEAQ. Trimming at V came to 5 bases and at J to 0 bases, leaving 3 bases not matched to a gene. The CDR3 is 16 amino acids. CDR3 coding DNA: TGTGCCAGCAGCAGGGGACAGGGGGGCTCTGGAAACACCATATATTTT. Encoded protein: CASSRGQGGSGNTIYF.

This sequence joins TRBV5-1 and TRBJ2-5; 9 bases map to TRBD2. V dropped 0 bases and J dropped 2; count of bases not matched to a gene: 8. The CDR3 runs to 17 residues. Germline CDR1 is SGHRS and CDR2 is YFSETQ. The CDR3 DNA sequence: TGCGCCAGCAGCTTGGGACTCGCGGGGGGGCGACAAGAGACCCAGTACTTC. Its protein is CASSLGLAGGRQETQYF.

The gene calls are TRBV18 and TRBJ1-4; 7 bases agree with TRBD1. CDR3 length: 15 residues. Trimming removed 6 bases from V and 3 bases from J; junction bases left unmatched: 7. CDR1 and CDR2 from the germline V gene are KGHSH and LQKENI. The CDR3 DNA reads TGTGCCAGCTCCCCAGGGGGTTCAGCTAATGAAAAACTGTTTTTT. The encoded protein is CASSPGGSANEKLFF.

The CDR3 DNA sequence: TGTGCCAGCAACCCCCAAGGGGGCGCGCGGCAGCCCCAGCATTTT. Translating it yields CASNPQGGARQPQHF. This chain joins TRBV7-3 and TRBJ1-5; TRBD1 matches at 7 bases. This CDR3 comprises 15 residues. From germline, CDR1 is SGHTA and CDR2 FQGTGA. The J segment lost 7 bases and the V segment lost 7 bases, leaving 13 bases of the junction unmatched.

This chain joins TRBV27 and TRBJ2-1; 8 bases are a match to TRBD2. The CDR3 has 14 amino acids. J gave up 9 bases and V 7 bases, and 11 bases lay outside the gene matches. Per the germline V gene, CDR1 is MNHEY and CDR2 is SMNVEV (reference sequence). The CDR3 reads CASIGLGAGGEQFF. The DNA for the CDR3 is TGTGCCAGCATAGGACTAGGGGCGGGGGGTGAGCAGTTCTTC.

This chain connects TRBV3-1 (or the pseudogene TRBV3-2) to TRBJ1-2; 7 bases align to TRBD1. This CDR3 contains 16 residues. Germline loops: CDR1 LGHDT, CDR2 YNNKEL (reference sequence). Unmatched junction bases numbered 11, after V lost 6 bases and J lost 1 base. Here the CDR3 reads CASSLGQAQLNYGYTF. Written as DNA, the CDR3 is TGTGCCAGCAGTCTTGGACAGGCCCAGCTTAACTATGGCTACACCTTC.

The chain combines TRBV14 with TRBJ1-2, with TRBD1 identical over 10 bases. Per the germline V gene, CDR1 is SGHDN and CDR2 is FVKESK. This CDR3 is 14 amino acids long. V gave up 4 bases and J gave up 4 bases; unmatched junction bases: 3. The CDR3 region has the DNA TGTGCCAGCAGCCGACAGGGGGCAGGCTATGGCTACACCTTC. This translates into CASSRQGAGYGYTF. Full variable domain (remainder filled in from reference TRBV14 and TRBJ1-2): EAGVTQFPSHSVIEKGQTVTLRCDPISGHDNLYWYRRVMGKEIKFLLHFVKESKQDESGMPNNRFLAERTGGTYSTLKVQPAELEDSGVYFCASSRQGAGYGYTFGSGTRLTVV.

CDR3 in amino acids: CASSSGGTAGGYEQYF. In DNA, the CDR3 is TGTGCCAGCAGCTCTGGAGGTACAGCGGGGGGCTACGAGCAGTACTTC. V usage is TRBV7-2 and J usage is TRBJ2-7; 9 positions agree with TRBD2. The CDR3 totals 16 residues. CDR1 SGHTA and CDR2 FQGNSA come from the germline V gene. With V trimmed by 4 bases and J by 3 bases, 10 bases remained unmatched.

The V gene is TRBV14, the J gene TRBJ1-4; D uncertain. Germline V gene lookup returns CDR1 SGHDN and CDR2 FVKESK. The CDR3 extends over 11 amino acids. Trimming took off 3 bases at V and 6 bases at J, with 2 bases between the two ends. CDR3 loop: CASSHYEKLFF. The CDR3, as DNA: TGTGCCAGCAGCCATTATGAAAAACTGTTTTTT.

This sequence joins TRBV9 and TRBJ1-1; 7 bases match TRBD1. J lost 2 bases, V lost 0 bases, and 4 bases had no gene match. The CDR3 sequence is 15 residues long. Germline V gene lookup returns CDR1 SGDLS and CDR2 YYNGEE. The CDR3 coding sequence is TGTGCCAGCAGCGTAGCCGGGACAGCAAACACTGAAGCTTTCTTT. Residues: CASSVAGTANTEAFF.

The chain combines TRBV29-1 with TRBJ2-3; 7 positions match TRBD1. The V gene's germline CDR1 is SQVTM and CDR2 ANQGSEA. CDR3 length: 12 residues. V lost 7 bases and J lost 3; bases outside the gene matches: 4. The CDR3 sequence is CSGRQGTDTQYF. CDR3 DNA: TGCAGCGGTCGACAGGGTACAGATACGCAGTATTTT.

This clone has only a few counts. The V and J genes are TRBV5-4 and TRBJ2-5, with D tentatively TRBD2 (5 bases). Germline CDR1 is SGHNT and CDR2 is YYREEE (reference sequence). Trimming took 4 bases from V and 9 from J, leaving 16 bases between them. This CDR3 contains 13 residues. CDR3 sequence (DNA): TGTGCCAGCAGCCTCGGACTGGACTGGCCCCAGTACTTC. This gives the protein CASSLGLDWPQYF.

The V gene is TRBV6-5, the J gene TRBJ2-1; 10 nucleotides agree with TRBD1. Germline V CDR1 and CDR2: MNHEY, SVGAGI. V was pared by 5 bases and J by 2 bases, with 3 bases of the junction left unmatched. The CDR3 is 15 amino acids. This CDR3 is CASSPGQGAYNEQFF. DNA for the CDR3: TGTGCCAGCAGTCCCGGACAGGGGGCCTACAATGAGCAGTTCTTC.

CDR3 in amino acids: CASHLRGAGGYTF. CDR3 DNA: TGTGCCAGTCACTTAAGAGGGGCGGGAGGCTACACCTTC. The chain combines TRBV7-3 with TRBJ1-2, with D possibly matching TRBD1 (5 bases). V was pared by 9 bases and J by 8 bases, with 19 bases between. Germline V gene sequence: CDR1 SGHTA, CDR2 FQGTGA. This CDR3 spans 13 amino acids.

This sequence joins TRBV2 and TRBJ2-1; D not certain. This CDR3 contains 15 residues. Germline CDR1 SNHLY, CDR2 FYNNEI. V shed 11 bases and J shed 0 bases, with 17 bases lying between them. DNA for the CDR3: TGTGCCGGCCTAAGAACCTCAGGCTCCTACAATGAGCAGTTCTTC. Translated, it gives CAGLRTSGSYNEQFF. Using reference TRBV2 and TRBJ2-1 for the parts outside the CDR3, the full variable domain is EPEVTQTPSHQVTQMGQEVILRCVPISNHLYFYWYRQILGQKVEFLVSFYNNEISEKSEIFDDQFSVERPDGSNFTLKIRSTKLEDSAMYFCAGLRTSGSYNEQFFGPGTRLTVL.

This clone was counted only a few times. This chain uses TRBV9 with TRBJ1-5, with no clear D. Germline values: CDR1 SGDLS, CDR2 YYNGEE. Trimming cost V 6 bases and J 3 bases, with 13 bases left between them. The CDR3 loop spans 14 amino acids. The CDR3 DNA is TGTGCCAGCAATACCGACGGAGACAATCAGCCCCAGCATTTT. This codes for CASNTDGDNQPQHF.

This rearrangement joins TRBV14 to TRBJ1-2; D ambiguous. The V gene's germline CDR1 is SGHDN and CDR2 FVKESK. Deletions cut 0 bases from V and 7 bases from J, with 12 bases between. This CDR3 comprises 14 residues. The CDR3 reads CASSQDEQRGGYTF. In DNA, the CDR3 is TGTGCCAGCAGCCAAGATGAACAGAGAGGTGGCTACACCTTC.

This chain links TRBV7-3 with TRBJ1-2; D uncertain. The germline V gene encodes CDR1 SGHTA and CDR2 FQGTGA. Trimming cost V 2 bases and J 5 bases, with 15 bases left between them. This CDR3 is built from 15 residues. The CDR3 DNA reads TGTGCCAGCAGCTTAGGGAGGCTCTCTCCGTATGGCTACACCTTC. Translated: CASSLGRLSPYGYTF.

J is TRBJ2-2 and V is TRBV18, with D possibly TRBD2 on 5 matching bases. Germline V gives CDR1 KGHSH, CDR2 LQKENI. The V end was cut by 5 bases, the J end by 7 bases, with 17 bases between. The CDR3 loop spans 15 amino acids. CDR3 amino acids: CASSNSDWSLGELFF. CDR3 nucleotide sequence: TGTGCCAGCTCAAATTCGGACTGGTCTCTCGGGGAGCTGTTTTTT.

This clone was counted between two and nine times. This chain joins TRBV4-2 and TRBJ2-3; D uncertain. The germline V and J ends were trimmed by 1 base and 4 bases, with 9 bases remaining between them. The germline V gene has CDR1 LGHNA and CDR2 YNFKEQ. The CDR3 loop spans 14 amino acids. The CDR3 reads CASSQGSESDTQYF. DNA of the CDR3: TGTGCCAGCAGCCAAGGATCGGAATCAGATACGCAGTATTTT.